This TCR beta chain emerged from a study of Ad26.COV2.S vaccination and SARS-CoV-2 variants. Study at large: By the intramuscular route, Ad26.COV2.S was given once, or twice 56 days apart. Findings of the study overall: Participants given vaccine showed non-spike TCR breadth similar to that of placebo recipients. Post-vaccination breadth of spike-specific CD8+ and CD4+ T cell responses was reportedly substantial.

The treatment here: about 20 received Ad26.COV2.S at low or high dose, single or two shots; 5 received placebo; per-sample allocation not given. Day 63 following the first vaccine or placebo injection was when the samples were taken. The donor was a Boston adult aged 18-55 years. In regard to this clone: Its specificity is not known.

TCRdb's copy holds only in-frame clones and misses some; the assay was immunoSEQ multiplex PCR. The sample yields about 420,000 clones, more than 75% seen once. This CDR3 contains 18 residues. V was clipped by 5 bases and J by 0 bases, with 21 bases between them. Germline loops: CDR1 SGHRS, CDR2 YFSETQ. This clonotype was obtained from a person aged 18 to 59 who received the Ad26.COV2.S COVID-19 vaccine or a placebo. The material was peripheral blood, obtained in a trial of Ad26.COV2.S vaccine versus placebo. The J gene is TRBJ1-5, the V gene TRBV5-1; TRBD1 might be the D (5 bases). The CDR3 bases are TGCGCCAGCAGGACAGAAACGGTGGGGGTTTATAGCAATCAGCCCCAGCATTTT. Translating it yields CASRTETVGVYSNQPQHF.